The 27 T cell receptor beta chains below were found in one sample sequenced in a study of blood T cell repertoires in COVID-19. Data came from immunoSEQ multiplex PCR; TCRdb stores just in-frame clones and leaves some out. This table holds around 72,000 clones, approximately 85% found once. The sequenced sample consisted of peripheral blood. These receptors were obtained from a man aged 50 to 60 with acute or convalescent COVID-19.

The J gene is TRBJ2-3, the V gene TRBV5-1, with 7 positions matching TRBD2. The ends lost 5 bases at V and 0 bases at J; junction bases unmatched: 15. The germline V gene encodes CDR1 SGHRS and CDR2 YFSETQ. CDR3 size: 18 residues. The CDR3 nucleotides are TGCGCCAGCAGACAATTCGGGGGGTCCCACCGGAGCACAGATACGCAGTATTTT. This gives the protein CASRQFGGSHRSTDTQYF.

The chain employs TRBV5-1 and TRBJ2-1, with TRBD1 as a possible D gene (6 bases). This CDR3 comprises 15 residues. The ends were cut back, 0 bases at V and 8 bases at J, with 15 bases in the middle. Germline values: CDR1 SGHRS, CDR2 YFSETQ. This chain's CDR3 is CASSLDATGRDEQFF. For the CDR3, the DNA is TGCGCCAGCAGCTTGGATGCGACAGGTCGTGATGAGCAGTTCTTC.

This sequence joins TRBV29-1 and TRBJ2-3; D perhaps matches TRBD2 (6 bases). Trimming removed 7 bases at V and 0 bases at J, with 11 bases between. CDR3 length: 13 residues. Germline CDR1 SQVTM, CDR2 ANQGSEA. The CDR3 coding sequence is TGCAGCGGGGCTAGCGTTAGCACAGATACGCAGTATTTT. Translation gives CSGASVSTDTQYF.

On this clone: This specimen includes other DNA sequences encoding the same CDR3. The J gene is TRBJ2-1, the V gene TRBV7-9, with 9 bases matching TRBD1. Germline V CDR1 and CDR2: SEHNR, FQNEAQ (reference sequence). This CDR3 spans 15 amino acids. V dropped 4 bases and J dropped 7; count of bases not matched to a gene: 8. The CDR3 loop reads CASSWGQGTGNEQFF. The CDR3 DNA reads TGTGCCAGCAGCTGGGGACAGGGCACAGGGAATGAGCAGTTCTTC.

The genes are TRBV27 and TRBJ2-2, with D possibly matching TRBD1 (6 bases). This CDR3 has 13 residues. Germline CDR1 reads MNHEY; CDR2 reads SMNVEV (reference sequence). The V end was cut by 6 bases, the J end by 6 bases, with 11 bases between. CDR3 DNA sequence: TGTGCCAGCAGGGGGGCCGGGCCCGGGGAGCTGTTTTTT. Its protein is CASRGAGPGELFF.

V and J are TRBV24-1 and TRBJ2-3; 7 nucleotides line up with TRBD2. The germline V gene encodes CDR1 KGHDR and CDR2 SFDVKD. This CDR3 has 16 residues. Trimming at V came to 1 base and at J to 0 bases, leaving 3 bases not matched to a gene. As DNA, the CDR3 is TGTGCCACCAGTGATTTTGGCGGGGGTAGCACAGATACGCAGTATTTT. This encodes CATSDFGGGSTDTQYF.

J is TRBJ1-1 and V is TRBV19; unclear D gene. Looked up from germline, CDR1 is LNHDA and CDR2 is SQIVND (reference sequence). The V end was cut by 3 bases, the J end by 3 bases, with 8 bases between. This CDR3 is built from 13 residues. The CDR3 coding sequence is TGTGCCAGTAGTATCGCGGAGGACACTGAAGCTTTCTTT. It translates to CASSIAEDTEAFF.

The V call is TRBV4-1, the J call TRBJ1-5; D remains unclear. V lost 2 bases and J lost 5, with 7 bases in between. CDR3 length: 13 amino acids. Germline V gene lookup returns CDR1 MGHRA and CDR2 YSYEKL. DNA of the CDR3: TGCGCCAGCAGCCAACTAATGGATCAGCCCCAGCATTTT. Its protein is CASSQLMDQPQHF.

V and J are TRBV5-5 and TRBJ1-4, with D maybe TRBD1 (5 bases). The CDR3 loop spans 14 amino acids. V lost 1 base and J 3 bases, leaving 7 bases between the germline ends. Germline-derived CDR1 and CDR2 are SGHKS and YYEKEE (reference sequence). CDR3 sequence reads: CASSLWGANEKLFF. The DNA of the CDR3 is TGTGCCAGCAGCTTGTGGGGGGCTAATGAAAAACTGTTTTTT.

The CDR3 spells CASSEGKGRLGEAFF. CDR3 bases: TGTGCCAGCAGTGAAGGGAAGGGGCGATTAGGTGAAGCTTTCTTT. This rearrangement joins TRBV6-1 to TRBJ1-1, with D possibly being TRBD1 (5 bases). Germline loops: CDR1 MNHNS, CDR2 SASEGT. The CDR3 is made up of 15 amino acids. V was cut by 1 base and J by 7 bases, with 16 bases left in between.

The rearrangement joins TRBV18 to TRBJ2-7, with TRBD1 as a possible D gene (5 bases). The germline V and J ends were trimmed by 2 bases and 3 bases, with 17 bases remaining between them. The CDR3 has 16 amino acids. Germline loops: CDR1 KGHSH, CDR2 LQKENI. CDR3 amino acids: CASSPWMDTRFYEQYF. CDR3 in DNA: TGTGCCAGCTCACCATGGATGGACACGCGTTTCTACGAGCAGTACTTC.

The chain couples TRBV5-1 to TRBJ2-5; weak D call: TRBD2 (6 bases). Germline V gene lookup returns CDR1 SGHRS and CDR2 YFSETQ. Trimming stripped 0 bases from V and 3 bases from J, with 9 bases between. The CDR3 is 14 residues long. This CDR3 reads CASSLGREKETQYF. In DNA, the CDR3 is TGCGCCAGCAGCTTGGGGAGGGAAAAAGAGACCCAGTACTTC.

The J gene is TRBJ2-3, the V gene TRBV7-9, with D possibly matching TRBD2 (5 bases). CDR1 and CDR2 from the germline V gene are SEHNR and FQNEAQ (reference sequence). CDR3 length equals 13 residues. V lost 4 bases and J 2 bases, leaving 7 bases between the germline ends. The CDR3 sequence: CASSWGDTDTQYF. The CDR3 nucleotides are TGTGCCAGCAGCTGGGGAGACACAGATACGCAGTATTTT.

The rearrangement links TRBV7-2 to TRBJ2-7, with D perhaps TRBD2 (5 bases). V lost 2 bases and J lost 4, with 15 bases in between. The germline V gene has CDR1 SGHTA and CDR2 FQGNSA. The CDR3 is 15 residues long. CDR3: CASSLSPGSGYEQYF. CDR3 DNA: TGTGCCAGCAGCTTATCACCGGGGTCTGGGTACGAGCAGTACTTC.

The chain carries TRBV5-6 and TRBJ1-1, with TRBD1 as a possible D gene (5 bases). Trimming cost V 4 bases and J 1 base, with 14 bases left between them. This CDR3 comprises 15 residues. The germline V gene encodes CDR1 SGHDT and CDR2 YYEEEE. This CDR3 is CASSNRGRPNTEAFF. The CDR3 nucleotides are TGTGCCAGCAGCAACCGGGGGAGACCGAACACTGAAGCTTTCTTT.

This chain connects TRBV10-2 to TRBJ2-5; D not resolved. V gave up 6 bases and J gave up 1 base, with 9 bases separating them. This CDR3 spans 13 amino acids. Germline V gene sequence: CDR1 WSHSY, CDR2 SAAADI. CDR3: CASRGESQETQYF. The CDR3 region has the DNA TGCGCCAGCAGGGGCGAGAGCCAAGAGACCCAGTACTTC.

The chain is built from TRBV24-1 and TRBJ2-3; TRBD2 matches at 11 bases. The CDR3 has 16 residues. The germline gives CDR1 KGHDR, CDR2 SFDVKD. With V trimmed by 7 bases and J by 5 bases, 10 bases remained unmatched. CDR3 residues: CATSNTGLAGEDTQYF. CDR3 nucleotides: TGTGCCACCAGCAACACCGGACTAGCGGGTGAAGATACGCAGTATTTT.

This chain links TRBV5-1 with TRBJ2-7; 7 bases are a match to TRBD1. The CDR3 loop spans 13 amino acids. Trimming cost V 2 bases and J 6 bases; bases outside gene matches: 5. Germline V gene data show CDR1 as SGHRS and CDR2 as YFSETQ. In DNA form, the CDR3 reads TGCGCCAGCAGCTTAGAAGGGGGCGGCGAGCAGTACTTC. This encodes CASSLEGGGEQYF.

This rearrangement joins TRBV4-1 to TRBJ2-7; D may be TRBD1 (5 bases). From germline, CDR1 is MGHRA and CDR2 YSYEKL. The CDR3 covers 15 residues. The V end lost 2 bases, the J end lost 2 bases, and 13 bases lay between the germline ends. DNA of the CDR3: TGCGCCAGCAGCCAACAACGCGACAGTACCTACGAGCAGTACTTC. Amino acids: CASSQQRDSTYEQYF.

CDR3 coding DNA: TGTGCCAGCAGCTTTAAATCGAACACCGGGGAGCTGTTTTTT. As protein: CASSFKSNTGELFF. This chain uses TRBV11-1 with TRBJ2-2; D uncertain. CDR1 is SGHAT, CDR2 FQDESV, per germline (reference sequence). The CDR3 loop spans 14 amino acids. V dropped 3 bases and J dropped 0 bases, with 5 bases sitting between them.

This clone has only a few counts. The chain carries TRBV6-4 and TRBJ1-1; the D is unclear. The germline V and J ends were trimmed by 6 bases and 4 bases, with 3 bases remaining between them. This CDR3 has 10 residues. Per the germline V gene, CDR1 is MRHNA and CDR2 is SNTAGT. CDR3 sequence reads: CASSSTEAFF. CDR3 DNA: TGTGCCAGCAGCTCCACTGAAGCTTTCTTT.

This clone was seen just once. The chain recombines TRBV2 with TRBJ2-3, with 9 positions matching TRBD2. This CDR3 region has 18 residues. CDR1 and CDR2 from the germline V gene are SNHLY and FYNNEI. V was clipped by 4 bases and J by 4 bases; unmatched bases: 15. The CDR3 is CASSGAVSGGPSADTQYF. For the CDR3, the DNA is TGTGCCAGCAGTGGGGCTGTAAGCGGGGGGCCGAGCGCAGATACGCAGTATTTT.

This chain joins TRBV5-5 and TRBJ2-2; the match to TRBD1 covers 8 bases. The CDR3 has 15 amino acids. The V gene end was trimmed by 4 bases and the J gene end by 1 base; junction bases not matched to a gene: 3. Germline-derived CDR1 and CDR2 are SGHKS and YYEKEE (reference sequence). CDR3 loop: CASSAQGVNTGELFF. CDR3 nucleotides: TGTGCCAGCAGCGCACAGGGGGTGAACACCGGGGAGCTGTTTTTT. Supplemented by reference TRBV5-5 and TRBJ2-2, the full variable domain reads DAGVTQSPTHLIKTRGQQVTLRCSPISGHKSVSWYQQVLGQGPQFIFQYYEKEERGRGNFPDRFSARQFPNYSSELNVNALLLGDSALYLCASSAQGVNTGELFFGEGSRLTVL.

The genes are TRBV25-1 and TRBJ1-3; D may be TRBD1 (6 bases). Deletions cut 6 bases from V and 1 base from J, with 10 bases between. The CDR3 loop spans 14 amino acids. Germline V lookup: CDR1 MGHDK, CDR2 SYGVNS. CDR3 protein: CASSQQGSGNTIYF. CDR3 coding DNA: TGTGCCAGCAGCCAACAGGGATCTGGAAACACCATATATTTT.

CDR3 region: CASRGDIPSTDTQYF. CDR3 nucleotide sequence: TGTGCCAGCAGGGGGGACATTCCCAGCACAGATACGCAGTATTTT. The chain links TRBV14 to TRBJ2-3, with D possibly TRBD1 on 6 matching bases. V was clipped by 6 bases and J by 0 bases, with 13 bases between them. The CDR3 runs to 15 residues. CDR1 and CDR2 from the germline V gene are SGHDN and FVKESK.

The CDR3 DNA reads as TGTGCCAGCAGGCGAGTGGGCAGGGTAATCTACGAGCAGTACTTC. Residues: CASRRVGRVIYEQYF. The genes are TRBV6-5 and TRBJ2-7, with D possibly being TRBD1 (5 bases). This CDR3 has 15 residues. The V end was cut by 6 bases, the J end by 3 bases, with 18 bases between. Germline loops: CDR1 MNHEY, CDR2 SVGAGI.

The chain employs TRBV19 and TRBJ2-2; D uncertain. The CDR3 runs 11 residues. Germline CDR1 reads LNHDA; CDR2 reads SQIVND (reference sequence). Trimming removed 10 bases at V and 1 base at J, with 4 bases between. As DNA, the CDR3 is TGTGCCACCAGGAACACCGGGGAGCTGTTTTTT. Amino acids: CATRNTGELFF.